Listed here are 29 T cell receptor beta chains from one sample, sequenced in a study of identical twins (dated by TCRdb to the mid-2010s). The library came from 5' RACE. Sequencing was performed on an Illumina HiSeq 2000. TCRdb redid the processing of the public reads, applying fastp at Q25 and MiXCR, and retained in-frame beta chains. Each CDR3 protein gets just one entry, which takes the most common genes and DNA from the rows behind it. The sample table shows 200,000 to 250,000 distinct CDR3 sequences, and 11% to 15% are seen once. The ten largest clones take up around 8.9% of the sample. The specimen was memory (CD45RO+) T cells sorted from blood. Reading the label with the study, this specimen's cell subset or site is: CD45RO+ enriched T cells. These receptors originate from a woman aged 18-29 years in good health.

This chain connects TRBV15 to TRBJ2-1; 8 nucleotides agree with TRBD2. J gave up 6 bases and V 5 bases, and 12 bases lay outside the gene matches. In germline, CDR1 is LNHNV, CDR2 YYDKDF (reference sequence). The CDR3 covers 16 residues. CDR3 nucleotides: TGTGCCACCAGCGGGGGCGGAGCGGGGGACGGCAATGAGCAGTTCTTC. This codes for CATSGGGAGDGNEQFF.

This clonotype was seen only a few times. This chain uses TRBV30 with TRBJ2-3; either TRBD1 or TRBD2 may fit D (5 bases each). Between the trimmed V and J ends, which lost 3 bases and 1 base, there was a span of 8 bases. This CDR3 has 13 amino acids. The germline gives CDR1 GTSNPN, CDR2 SVGIG (reference sequence). The CDR3 loop is CAWRLGGTDTQYF. DNA for the CDR3: TGTGCCTGGAGATTGGGGGGCACAGATACGCAGTATTTT.

This clonotype was recorded at least ten times. The chain uses TRBV12-3 or TRBV12-4 and TRBJ2-1; the D call may be TRBD1 or TRBD2 (5 bases each). The ends were cut back, 7 bases at V and 7 bases at J, with 17 bases in the middle. The CDR3 spans 14 residues. CDR3 region: CASTNPDRGNEQFF. The CDR3 bases are TGTGCCAGCACCAACCCCGACAGAGGGAATGAGCAGTTCTTC.

There are many counts of this clonotype. V is TRBV5-1 and J is TRBJ2-3; maybe TRBD2 (5 bases). The CDR3 length is 18 residues. The V end was cut by 2 bases, the J end by 1 base, with 20 bases between. Germline loops: CDR1 SGHRS, CDR2 YFSETQ. CDR3 residues: CASSFSGYLARGTDTQYF. The CDR3 DNA reads as TGCGCCAGCAGCTTTTCGGGGTACCTTGCTAGGGGCACAGATACGCAGTATTTT.

This clonotype was found a few times. V and J are TRBV29-1 and TRBJ1-1; D not resolved. This CDR3 has 13 amino acids. The V end was cut by 6 bases, the J end by 1 base, with 12 bases between. Germline values: CDR1 SQVTM, CDR2 ANQGSEA. CDR3 in DNA: TGCAGCGTCGAACGGGAGACGAACACTGAAGCTTTCTTT. This sequence encodes CSVERETNTEAFF. The full variable domain, its missing parts supplied by reference TRBV29-1 and TRBJ1-1, is SAVISQKPSRDICQRGTSLTIQCQVDSQVTMMFWYRQQPGQSLTLIATANQGSEATYESGFVIDKFPISRPNLTFSTLTVSNMSPEDSSIYLCSVERETNTEAFFGQGTRLTVV.

V is TRBV12-5 and J is TRBJ2-5; no reliable D call. V gave up 4 bases and J gave up 6 bases, with 6 bases separating them. Germline loops: CDR1 LGHNT, CDR2 FRNRAP. This CDR3 contains 11 residues. The CDR3 reads CASGSIQTQYF. The CDR3 coding sequence is TGTGCTAGTGGTTCGATTCAGACCCAGTACTTC.

This clonotype was seen a few times. The rearrangement joins TRBV20-1 to TRBJ2-7; D not resolved. The CDR3 covers 11 residues. Trimming shortened V by 6 bases and J by 2 bases, and 8 bases separated the two germline ends. The V gene's germline CDR1 is DFQATT and CDR2 SNEGSKA (reference sequence). CDR3: CSAERTYEQYF. The CDR3 coding sequence is TGCAGTGCGGAACGGACCTACGAGCAGTACTTC.

The chain employs TRBV12-3 or TRBV12-4 and TRBJ1-1; the match to TRBD1 covers 7 bases. This CDR3 contains 14 residues. Germline trimming cut 5 bases from V and 4 bases from J; bases unmatched to any gene: 7. The CDR3 loop reads CASSKTGWGTEAFF. The DNA for the CDR3 is TGTGCCAGCAGTAAGACAGGGTGGGGCACTGAAGCTTTCTTT.

In its sample, this clonotype was seen a few times. In DNA form, the CDR3 reads TGTGCCAGCAGTCCGACTAGCGGGAGCGTGAATGAGCAGTTCTTC. Its translation is CASSPTSGSVNEQFF. The V call is TRBV28, the J call TRBJ2-1, with 12 bases aligning to TRBD2. The CDR3 is 15 amino acids. Trimming removed 5 bases from V and 7 bases from J; junction bases left unmatched: 6. In germline, CDR1 is MDHEN, CDR2 SYDVKM.

This clonotype has ten or more counts. This chain joins TRBV27 and TRBJ1-5; 7 positions agree with TRBD1. In germline, CDR1 is MNHEY, CDR2 SMNVEV (reference sequence). This CDR3 spans 13 amino acids. Unmatched junction bases numbered 4, after V lost 0 bases and J lost 11 bases. The CDR3 DNA sequence: TGTGCCAGCAGTTTATCAAGACAGGGCACCCAGCATTTT. This encodes CASSLSRQGTQHF.

At least ten counts were recorded for this clonotype. The V gene is TRBV5-1, the J gene TRBJ2-7, with TRBD2 as a possible D gene (5 bases). The CDR3 totals 12 residues. V was pared by 5 bases and J by 0 bases, with 6 bases between. CDR1 is SGHRS, CDR2 YFSETQ, per germline. The DNA of the CDR3 is TGCGCCAGCAGTCGGGACTCCTACGAGCAGTACTTC. It translates to CASSRDSYEQYF.

The rearrangement uses TRBV9 and TRBJ1-1; 11 nucleotides align to TRBD1. V lost 3 bases, J lost 3 bases, and 4 bases stayed unmatched. The CDR3 loop spans 15 amino acids. Germline V gene lookup returns CDR1 SGDLS and CDR2 YYNGEE. The CDR3 protein is CASSAGTGGDTEAFF. The CDR3 bases are TGTGCCAGCAGCGCCGGGACAGGGGGGGACACTGAAGCTTTCTTT. Filled out from reference TRBV9 and TRBJ1-1, the complete variable domain reads DSGVTQTPKHLITATGQRVTLRCSPRSGDLSVYWYQQSLDQGLQFLIQYYNGEERAKGNILERFSAQQFPDLHSELNLSSLELGDSALYFCASSAGTGGDTEAFFGQGTRLTVV.

The chain joins TRBV20-1 to TRBJ1-4; D is possibly TRBD1 (5 bases). This CDR3 spans 15 amino acids. V was shortened by 3 bases and J by 8 bases, with 19 bases between the two germline ends. Germline CDR1 DFQATT, CDR2 SNEGSKA (reference sequence). For the CDR3, the DNA is TGCAGTGCTAGTCGGGGGAGGGGAAGTTTGGAAAAACTGTTTTTT. Its translation: CSASRGRGSLEKLFF.

V usage is TRBV6-2 or TRBV6-3 and J usage is TRBJ2-1, with 8 nucleotides matching TRBD2. CDR1 and CDR2 from the germline V gene are MNHEY and SVGEGT. The CDR3 totals 17 residues. The V and J ends lost 7 bases and 7 bases, in that order; junction bases with no gene match: 18. The CDR3 DNA reads TGTGCCAGCATTTTGACTGGCGGGAGGTCAAAAGAGAATGAGCAGTTCTTC. This translates into CASILTGGRSKENEQFF.

This clonotype was seen only a few times. The chain carries TRBV6-1 and TRBJ2-1, with 8 bases lining up with TRBD2. Germline-derived CDR1 and CDR2 are MNHNS and SASEGT. Losses at the gene ends were 6 bases for V and 7 bases for J; bases not matched to a gene: 5. The CDR3 is made up of 13 amino acids. The DNA of the CDR3 is TGTGCCAGCAGGATAGCGGGGATGAATGAGCAGTTCTTC. As protein: CASRIAGMNEQFF.

V is TRBV7-2 and J is TRBJ2-7, with D tentatively TRBD2 (6 bases). V gave up 1 base and J gave up 2 bases, with 15 bases separating them. This CDR3 contains 16 residues. Germline loops: CDR1 SGHTA, CDR2 FQGNSA. The DNA of the CDR3 is TGTGCCAGCAGCTTAGATTCCGCGGGGTTAACCTACGAGCAGTACTTC. This gives the protein CASSLDSAGLTYEQYF. Filled out from reference TRBV7-2 and TRBJ2-7, the complete variable domain reads GAGVSQSPSNKVTEKGKDVELRCDPISGHTALYWYRQSLGQGLEFLIYFQGNSAPDKSGLPSDRFSAERTGGSVSTLTIQRTQQEDSAVYLCASSLDSAGLTYEQYFGPGTRLTVT.

The chain carries TRBV6-6 and TRBJ2-5; 7 nucleotides agree with TRBD1. V gave up 6 bases and J gave up 4 bases; unmatched junction bases: 5. The CDR3 is 13 amino acids. The germline CDR1 and CDR2 sequences are MNHNY and SVGAGI (reference sequence). CDR3 nucleotides: TGTGCCAGCAGAAGGGACAGAGGAGAGACCCAGTACTTC. Protein: CASRRDRGETQYF.

This clonotype turned up a few times. The chain recombines TRBV7-2 with TRBJ2-2; D remains unclear. Trimming stripped 1 base from V and 2 bases from J, with 11 bases between. The CDR3 loop spans 16 amino acids. From germline, CDR1 is SGHTA and CDR2 FQGNSA. CDR3 sequence reads: CASSLVVLVNTGELFF. The CDR3 DNA sequence: TGTGCCAGCAGCTTAGTAGTGCTAGTTAACACCGGGGAGCTGTTTTTT.

CDR3 sequence reads: CASSSRVAGNTDTQYF. Written as DNA, the CDR3 is TGTGCCAGCAGCTCCCGGGTAGCGGGGAACACAGATACGCAGTATTTT. The chain has TRBV7-3 and TRBJ2-3, with 8 bases lining up with TRBD2. CDR1 SGHTA and CDR2 FQGTGA come from the germline V gene. Trimming cost V 4 bases and J 2 bases; bases outside gene matches: 8. The CDR3 length is 16 residues.

This clonotype was seen repeatedly, ten times or more. The DNA of the CDR3 is TGTGCCAGCAGTTTAGGCGGGTCGGGAGGCAAGGAGACCCAGTACTTC. It encodes CASSLGGSGGKETQYF. The chain links TRBV12-3 or TRBV12-4 to TRBJ2-5; TRBD2 aligns across 7 bases. V was clipped by 1 base and J by 5 bases; unmatched bases: 10. The CDR3 is made up of 16 amino acids.

This chain links TRBV5-6 with TRBJ1-6; weak D call: TRBD1 (5 bases). V dropped 4 bases and J dropped 8 bases, with 16 bases sitting between them. The CDR3 is made up of 15 amino acids. Germline V lookup: CDR1 SGHDT, CDR2 YYEEEE. The CDR3 nucleotides are TGTGCCAGCAGCCCTCCCTTTGGGACGCATTCACCCCTCCACTTT. Its translation: CASSPPFGTHSPLHF.

CDR3 DNA: TGCAGCGTTGAAGACGGGGGGGGAAACGAGCAGTACTTC. Translation gives CSVEDGGGNEQYF. The chain links TRBV29-1 to TRBJ2-7; TRBD2 matches at 8 bases. This CDR3 has 13 residues. Germline CDR1 reads SQVTM; CDR2 reads ANQGSEA. With V trimmed by 0 bases and J by 5 bases, 3 bases remained unmatched.

The chain recombines TRBV20-1 with TRBJ1-2; D is perhaps TRBD1 (5 bases). The CDR3 length is 13 residues. The germline gives CDR1 DFQATT, CDR2 SNEGSKA (reference sequence). The CDR3 is CSGRDGTNYGYTF. CDR3 in DNA: TGCAGCGGGAGGGACGGCACTAACTATGGCTACACCTTC.

The chain has TRBV20-1 and TRBJ2-1; TRBD2 matches 11 bases. The germline V gene has CDR1 DFQATT and CDR2 SNEGSKA (reference sequence). The CDR3 consists of 15 residues. J gave up 6 bases and V 0 bases, and 4 bases lay outside the gene matches. DNA for the CDR3: TGCAGTGCTAGAGATGGGCTAGCGGGAGGCAATGAGCAGTTCTTC. Protein: CSARDGLAGGNEQFF.

This clonotype was observed many times. V and J are TRBV20-1 and TRBJ2-5; D is possibly TRBD1 or TRBD2 (5 bases each). This CDR3 is built from 14 residues. Germline CDR1 and CDR2: DFQATT and SNEGSKA (reference sequence). The ends were cut back, 5 bases at V and 0 bases at J, with 13 bases in the middle. CDR3 sequence reads: CSAGASSYQETQYF. In nucleotides, the CDR3 is TGCAGTGCTGGGGCTAGCTCGTACCAAGAGACCCAGTACTTC.

This clonotype was seen more than once but under ten times. V is TRBV20-1 and J is TRBJ1-5, with D tentatively TRBD1 (5 bases). Germline V gene lookup returns CDR1 DFQATT and CDR2 SNEGSKA (reference sequence). V lost 7 bases, J lost 2 bases, and 15 bases lay in between. This CDR3 has 14 amino acids. The CDR3 DNA follows: TGCAGTGTCGCCCCCGGGGGGGGCAATCAGCCCCAGCATTTT. It translates to CSVAPGGGNQPQHF.

The chain carries TRBV7-8 and TRBJ2-3; maybe TRBD1 (6 bases). This CDR3 is 13 amino acids long. Trimming cost V 3 bases and J 6 bases, with 10 bases left between them. The germline V gene has CDR1 SGHVS and CDR2 FQNEAQ. In nucleotides, the CDR3 is TGTGCCAGCAGCTTTCAGGGGCGGGATACGCAGTATTTT. Translated: CASSFQGRDTQYF. The whole variable domain, filled in from reference TRBV7-8 and TRBJ2-3, reads GAGVSQSPRYKVAKRGQDVALRCDPISGHVSLFWYQQALGQGPEFLTYFQNEAQLDKSGLPSDRFFAERPEGSVSTLKIQRTQQEDSAVYLCASSFQGRDTQYFGPGTRLTVL.

The rearrangement links TRBV20-1 to TRBJ2-2; no clear D. Deletions cut 2 bases from V and 2 bases from J, with 12 bases between. Germline lookup yields CDR1 DFQATT and CDR2 SNEGSKA (reference sequence). This CDR3 has 15 amino acids. The CDR3 nucleotides read TGCAGTGCTAGAAGGTGGCAGTTAAACACCGGGGAGCTGTTTTTT. Protein product: CSARRWQLNTGELFF.

The chain recombines TRBV7-6 with TRBJ2-5; the D is unclear. CDR3 length: 13 amino acids. V was pared by 2 bases and J by 1 base, with 5 bases between. The germline CDR1 and CDR2 sequences are SGHVS and FNYEAQ. CDR3 loop: CASSLIPQETQYF. In DNA form, the CDR3 reads TGTGCCAGCAGCTTAATTCCCCAAGAGACCCAGTACTTC.